This T cell receptor beta chain is from a study of CXCR3-negative and CXCR3-positive naive CD8 T cells. The CDR3 consists of 16 residues. Germline CDR1 and CDR2: LNHDA and SQIVND (reference sequence). It was by 5' RACE with UMI labels that the TRB cDNA libraries were prepared. TCRdb re-called the 5' RACE reads and shows each CDR3 protein once, DNA omitted. The sample totals around 88,000 distinct CDR3 sequences. A note on this clonotype: Its target is unknown.

Whole-study findings and limits: Against CXCR3-negative naive cells, CXCR3-positive naive cells showed more hydrophobic TRB CDR3s.

This chain uses TRBV19 with TRBJ2-5; the TCRdb call, TRBD1, lacks DNA for checking. Sequencing was performed on naive CXCR3+ CD8+ T cells from blood. Subset in this sample: CD45RO-CCR7+CD27+CD95- naive CD8+ T cells expressing CXCR3 (TNR3+). This sequence originates from a human donor in good health. Some clones in this sample may be carry-over from other donors' samples. CDR3 amino acids: CASNGEQGLSLETQYF.